These 14 T cell receptor beta chains were sequenced from one sample in a study of cytomegalovirus exposure and HLA in healthy donors. The PCR was carried out with 60 Vbeta primers and 13 Jbeta primers. Assay: immunoSEQ multiplex PCR; the TCRdb copy retains only in-frame clones and omits some. The table includes a few hundred thousand clones, 65% to 75% detected once. The sequenced sample consisted of PBMCs. All receptors derive from a woman under 40 in good health and CMV-seronegative.

The CDR3 here is CASSMGQPNEKLFF. The DNA for the CDR3 is TGTGCCAGCAGCATGGGACAGCCTAATGAAAAACTGTTTTTT. This chain links TRBV5-6 with TRBJ1-4, with 7 bases fitting TRBD1. Germline values: CDR1 SGHDT, CDR2 YYEEEE. Trimming cost V 4 bases and J 3 bases; bases outside gene matches: 3. CDR3 length: 14 amino acids.

Concerning this clone itself: Since the CDR3 does not end with the conserved phenylalanine or tryptophan, this likely comes from a read error. It is unclear where the CDR3 begins or ends on the DNA, so no DNA is shown, and the CDR3 is as TCRdb lists it. V usage is TRBV21-1 and J usage is TRBJ1-4; the table names TRBD1, a call not compared with the DNA. TRBV21-1 is recorded as a pseudogene. The CDR3 is made up of 13 amino acids, end residues included. The chain's CDR3 is CASSQGFNEKLFL.

This chain uses TRBV29-1 with TRBJ2-3; D may be TRBD2 (5 bases). The V gene lost 8 bases and the J gene lost 5 bases, with 14 bases spanning the gap. Germline V gene sequence: CDR1 SQVTM, CDR2 ANQGSEA. The CDR3 has 12 amino acids. CDR3 bases: TGCAGCTCCCCGGGGTGGGGAGATACGCAGTATTTT. This encodes CSSPGWGDTQYF.

The chain combines TRBV5-1 with TRBJ2-7; TRBD1 matches at 9 bases. Germline values: CDR1 SGHRS, CDR2 YFSETQ. The CDR3 runs to 16 residues. After removal of 5 bases from V and 1 base from J, the junction contained 10 bases not matched to a gene. CDR3: CASRDRDREGSYEQYF. The CDR3 coding sequence is TGCGCCAGCAGGGACCGGGACAGGGAGGGATCCTACGAGCAGTACTTC.

The chain uses TRBV6-1 and TRBJ1-1; D is possibly TRBD1 (6 bases). V lost 6 bases, J lost 3 bases, and 17 bases lay in between. The CDR3 has 15 amino acids. From germline, CDR1 is MNHNS and CDR2 SASEGT. CDR3 nucleotide sequence: TGTGCCAGCAGCCCCACGACGGGGGGCCACACTGAAGCTTTCTTT. As protein: CASSPTTGGHTEAFF.

The chain couples TRBV19 to TRBJ2-6, with 15 nucleotides matching TRBD2. The CDR3 spans 19 residues. Germline-derived CDR1 and CDR2 are LNHDA and SQIVND (reference sequence). Trimming removed 7 bases from V and 1 base from J; junction bases left unmatched: 8. The CDR3 protein is CASTPEGLAGGSGANVLTF. CDR3 nucleotide sequence: TGTGCCAGTACTCCCGAAGGACTAGCGGGGGGGTCTGGGGCCAACGTCCTGACTTTC.

The J gene is TRBJ2-3, the V gene TRBV7-3, with D unresolved. Trimming stripped 7 bases from V and 0 bases from J, with 11 bases between. The CDR3 consists of 14 residues. From germline, CDR1 is SGHTA and CDR2 FQGTGA. The CDR3 DNA is TGTGCCAGCAAGGTTCAGGCTAGCACAGATACGCAGTATTTT. Amino acids: CASKVQASTDTQYF.

Only one count was recorded for this clone. The chain links TRBV18 to TRBJ2-7; no clear D. Between the trimmed V and J ends, which lost 6 bases and 3 bases, there was a span of 18 bases. The CDR3 runs 15 residues. Per the germline V gene, CDR1 is KGHSH and CDR2 is LQKENI. CDR3 sequence reads: CASSLSDQAGYEQYF. CDR3 bases: TGTGCCAGCTCCCTCTCTGACCAGGCAGGCTACGAGCAGTACTTC.

This clone was seen a few times. The chain is built from TRBV18 and TRBJ2-2; 7 nucleotides match TRBD1. CDR3 length: 15 residues. The ends lost 3 bases at V and 0 bases at J; junction bases unmatched: 1. Per the germline V gene, CDR1 is KGHSH and CDR2 is LQKENI. CDR3 sequence reads: CASSPGQSNTGELFF. The CDR3 DNA reads as TGTGCCAGCTCACCGGGACAGTCGAACACCGGGGAGCTGTTTTTT. The full variable domain, completed using reference TRBV18 and TRBJ2-2, is NAGVMQNPRHLVRRRGQEARLRCSPMKGHSHVYWYRQLPEEGLKFMVYLQKENIIDESGMPKERFSAEFPKEGPSILRIQQVVRGDSAAYFCASSPGQSNTGELFFGEGSRLTVL.

This clone appeared once. The chain is built from TRBV6-6 and TRBJ2-7, with 9 bases that match TRBD1. The germline CDR1 and CDR2 sequences are MNHNY and SVGAGI (reference sequence). The CDR3 sequence is 15 residues long. Losses at the gene ends were 7 bases for V and 3 bases for J; bases not matched to a gene: 10. CDR3 coding DNA: TGTGCCAGCACCTGGGAACCGGGACAGGGCTACGAGCAGTACTTC. This encodes CASTWEPGQGYEQYF.

The V and J genes are TRBV27 and TRBJ2-7, with TRBD2 matching 7 bases. The V gene's germline CDR1 is MNHEY and CDR2 SMNVEV (reference sequence). CDR3 length: 11 amino acids. V lost 5 bases to trimming and J lost 12 bases; unmatched junction nucleotides: 7. This CDR3 reads CASSAGVRRYF. For the CDR3, the DNA is TGTGCCAGCAGTGCGGGAGTTAGGCGGTACTTC.

This chain joins TRBV5-1 and TRBJ1-1; TRBD1 agrees at 7 bases. This CDR3 contains 14 residues. Germline loops: CDR1 SGHRS, CDR2 YFSETQ. The J segment lost 4 bases and the V segment lost 0 bases, leaving 3 bases of the junction unmatched. The CDR3 is CASSLEDRSTEAFF. The CDR3 DNA follows: TGCGCCAGCAGCTTGGAGGACAGGTCCACTGAAGCTTTCTTT. Using reference TRBV5-1 and TRBJ1-1 for the parts outside the CDR3, the full variable domain is KAGVTQTPRYLIKTRGQQVTLSCSPISGHRSVSWYQQTPGQGLQFLFEYFSETQRNKGNFPGRFSGRQFSNSRSEMNVSTLELGDSALYLCASSLEDRSTEAFFGQGTRLTVV.

The chain employs TRBV6-5 and TRBJ1-3; TRBD1 aligns across 7 bases. The CDR3 is made up of 15 amino acids. After removal of 7 bases from V and 4 bases from J, the junction contained 10 bases not matched to a gene. Germline CDR1 is MNHEY and CDR2 is SVGAGI. The CDR3 coding sequence is TGTGCCAGCAAGGAGGGGGCATGGTGGGGAAACACCATATATTTT. Protein sequence: CASKEGAWWGNTIYF.

The genes are TRBV6-1 and TRBJ2-7; 8 bases line up with TRBD2. Germline V lookup: CDR1 MNHNS, CDR2 SASEGT. V dropped 4 bases and J dropped 9; count of bases not matched to a gene: 11. The CDR3 spans 14 residues. The CDR3 region has the DNA TGTGCCAGCAGTGCGAGCGGGAGCGGTTCAGGGCAGTACTTC. Residues: CASSASGSGSGQYF.